Listed below are T cell receptor beta chains from one sample, sequenced in a study of T cell responses to AZD1222 COVID-19 vaccine. Profiling relied on immunoSEQ multiplex PCR, and the TCRdb table lists in-frame clones only, not all of them. The sample lists about 140,000 clones, 65% to 90% occurring once. Here the sequenced sample was peripheral blood, taken 28 days after the second dose of the MenACWY control vaccine. The receptors derive from an adult who received the MenACWY meningococcal vaccine as a control. Each CDR3 is given with its conserved first and last residue. The D gene is left open where the match is weak. A row's size may be missing; if present it is once, few, many or a size class.

d_call clone_size j_call v_call cdr3_aa cdr3_nt
NA NA TRBJ1-1 TRBV2 CASRELQGLDEAFF TGTGCCAGCAGAGAGTTACAGGGTTTGGATGAAGCTTTCTTT
TRBD1 NA TRBJ1-6 TRBV5-1 CASSPDRSYNSPLHF TGCGCCAGCAGCCCGGACAGGAGTTATAATTCACCCCTCCACTTT
TRBD2 NA TRBJ2-2 TRBV24-1 CATSDPGPGGTGELFF TGTGCCACCAGTGATCCCGGGCCCGGGGGGACCGGGGAGCTGTTTTTT
NA NA TRBJ2-2 TRBV18 CASSPEGRGIGDTGELFF TGTGCCAGCTCACCAGAAGGCCGGGGGATCGGTGACACCGGGGAGCTGTTTTTT
NA NA TRBJ2-5 TRBV7-8 CASSLGFRETQYF TGTGCCAGCAGCTTAGGATTTCGGGAGACCCAGTACTTC
TRBD1 NA TRBJ1-2 TRBV7-2 CASSLAGQAYGYTF TGTGCCAGCAGCTTAGCGGGACAGGCTTATGGCTACACCTTC
TRBD1 few TRBJ2-5 TRBV5-1 CASSSPQGGETQYF TGCGCCAGCAGCTCCCCACAGGGGGGAGAGACCCAGTACTTC
NA few TRBJ1-2 TRBV11-2 CASSLEGTLNYGYTF TGTGCCAGCAGCTTAGAAGGGACGCTGAACTATGGCTACACCTTC
NA NA TRBJ2-3 TRBV20-1 CSPRTDTQYF TGCAGTCCCCGCACAGATACGCAGTATTTT
NA NA TRBJ1-5 TRBV16 CASSQSGLGNQPQHF TGTGCCAGCAGCCAATCGGGGCTGGGGAATCAGCCCCAGCATTTT
NA NA TRBJ1-1 TRBV11-3 CASSSPDSGGAFF TGTGCCAGCAGCTCCCCTGATTCCGGGGGAGCTTTCTTT
NA NA TRBJ1-1 TRBV6-1 CASSESGNTEAFF TGTGCCAGCAGTGAGAGCGGGAATACTGAAGCTTTCTTT
NA NA TRBJ2-1 TRBV27 CASSDQGDSYNEQFF TGTGCCAGCAGCGACCAGGGAGACTCCTACAATGAGCAGTTCTTC
TRBD1 NA TRBJ1-1 TRBV10-1 CASSDWTGTEAFF TGCGCCAGCAGTGATTGGACAGGGACTGAAGCTTTCTTT
TRBD2 NA TRBJ2-1 TRBV7-9 CASSRLAGGPTNEQFF TGTGCCAGCAGCAGACTAGCGGGAGGGCCGACGAATGAGCAGTTCTTC
NA NA TRBJ2-2 TRBV12-3/TRBV12-4 CASRPWLGELFF TGTGCCAGCAGACCCTGGCTCGGGGAGCTGTTTTTT
NA NA TRBJ1-2 TRBV6-5 CASSYSGRGDGYTF TGTGCCAGCAGTTACTCAGGCCGAGGGGATGGCTACACCTTC
NA NA TRBJ2-6 TRBV19 CASTPKSRDTGANVLTF TGTGCCAGTACCCCAAAAAGCCGGGACACGGGGGCCAACGTCCTGACTTTC
TRBD1 NA TRBJ2-3 TRBV5-1 CASSLGQGRDTQYF TGCGCCAGCAGCCTTGGACAGGGGCGGGATACGCAGTATTTT
NA NA TRBJ1-5 TRBV7-6 CASSLEDTKGQPQHF TGTGCCAGCAGCTTAGAGGACACTAAGGGGCAGCCCCAGCATTTT
TRBD1 NA TRBJ2-2 TRBV5-1 CASSPHRGQDGELFF TGCGCCAGCAGCCCTCACAGGGGGCAGGACGGGGAGCTGTTTTTT
NA NA TRBJ1-2 TRBV9 CASSVVPGNGYTF TGTGCCAGCAGCGTAGTACCTGGGAACGGCTACACCTTC
NA NA TRBJ1-3 TRBV6-5 CASGPLQGGNTIYF TGTGCCAGCGGACCGCTCCAGGGGGGAAACACCATATATTTT
NA NA TRBJ1-4 TRBV28 CASRPQGAREKLFF TGTGCCAGCAGACCACAGGGAGCCAGGGAAAAACTGTTTTTT
NA NA TRBJ1-4 TRBV29-1 CSVVPGGQEKLFF TGCAGCGTTGTTCCGGGGGGGCAAGAAAAACTGTTTTTT
TRBD1 NA TRBJ2-1 TRBV19 CASSEDRGPNEQFF TGTGCCAGTAGTGAGGACAGGGGTCCCAATGAGCAGTTCTTC
TRBD1 NA TRBJ1-1 TRBV28 CASSLAVQGAGSEAFF TGTGCCAGCAGTTTAGCCGTACAGGGGGCCGGGTCTGAAGCTTTCTTT
TRBD1 NA TRBJ2-2 TRBV12-5 CASGTTGATGELFF TGTGCTAGTGGTACCACAGGGGCGACCGGGGAGCTGTTTTTT
NA NA TRBJ2-1 TRBV11-2 CASRYTEGDNEQFF TGTGCCAGCAGATATACGGAAGGGGACAATGAGCAGTTCTTC
NA NA TRBJ2-2 TRBV5-6 CASSPDPPTQRYTGELFF TGTGCCAGCAGCCCAGACCCACCGACTCAACGATACACCGGGGAGCTGTTTTTT
TRBD1 NA TRBJ1-6 TRBV19 CASSSTDRGRGSPLHF TGTGCCAGTAGTTCAACGGACAGGGGAAGAGGATCACCCCTCCACTTT
NA once TRBJ1-1 TRBV11-2 CASSGRQAGAEAFF TGTGCCAGCAGCGGCCGACAGGCGGGCGCTGAAGCTTTCTTT
NA NA TRBJ1-1 TRBV2 CASVEATGLPAGTEAFF TGTGCCAGCGTCGAAGCCACGGGACTCCCGGCTGGGACTGAAGCTTTCTTT
NA NA TRBJ2-2 TRBV28 CASSPGTPGTGELFF TGTGCCAGCAGTCCCGGGACTCCGGGCACCGGGGAGCTGTTTTTT
TRBD1 few TRBJ1-3 TRBV4-2 CASSRGTVSRNTIYF TGTGCCAGCAGCCGGGGGACAGTCAGTAGAAACACCATATATTTT
TRBD2 NA TRBJ2-1 TRBV13 CASSLAGLAGSEQFF TGTGCCAGCAGCTTAGCAGGACTAGCGGGATCAGAGCAGTTCTTC